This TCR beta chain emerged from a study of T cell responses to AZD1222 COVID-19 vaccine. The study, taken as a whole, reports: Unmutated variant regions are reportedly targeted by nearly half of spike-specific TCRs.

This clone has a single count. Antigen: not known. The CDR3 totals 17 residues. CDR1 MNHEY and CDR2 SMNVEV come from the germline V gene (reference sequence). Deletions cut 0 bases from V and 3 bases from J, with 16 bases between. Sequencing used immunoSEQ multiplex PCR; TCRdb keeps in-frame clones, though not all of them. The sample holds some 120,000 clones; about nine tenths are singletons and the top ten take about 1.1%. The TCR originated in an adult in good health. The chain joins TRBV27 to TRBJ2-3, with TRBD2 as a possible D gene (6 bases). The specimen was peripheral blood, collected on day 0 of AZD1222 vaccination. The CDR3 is CASSLSDLRDGTDTQYF. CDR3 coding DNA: TGTGCCAGCAGTTTATCGGACTTGCGGGATGGGACAGATACGCAGTATTTT.